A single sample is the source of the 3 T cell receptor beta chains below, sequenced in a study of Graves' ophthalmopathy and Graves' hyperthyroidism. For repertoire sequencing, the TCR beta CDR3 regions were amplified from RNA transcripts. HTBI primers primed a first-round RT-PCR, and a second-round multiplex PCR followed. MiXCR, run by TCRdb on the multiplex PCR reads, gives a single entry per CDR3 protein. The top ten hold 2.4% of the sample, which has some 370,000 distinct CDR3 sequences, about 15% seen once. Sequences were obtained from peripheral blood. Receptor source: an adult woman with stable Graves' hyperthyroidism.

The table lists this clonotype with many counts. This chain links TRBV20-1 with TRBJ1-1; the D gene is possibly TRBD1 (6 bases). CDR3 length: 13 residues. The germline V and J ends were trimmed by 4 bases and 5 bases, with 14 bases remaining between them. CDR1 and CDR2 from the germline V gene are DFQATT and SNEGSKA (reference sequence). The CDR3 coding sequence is TGCAGTGCTATACAGGGTGTCGAGACTGAAGCTTTCTTT. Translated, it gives CSAIQGVETEAFF.

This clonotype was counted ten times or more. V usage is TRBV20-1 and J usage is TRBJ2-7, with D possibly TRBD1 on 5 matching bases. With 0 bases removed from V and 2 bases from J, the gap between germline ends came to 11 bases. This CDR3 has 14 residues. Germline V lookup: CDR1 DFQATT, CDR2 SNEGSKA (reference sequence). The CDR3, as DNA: TGCAGTGCTAGAGACAGGGTTCCCACCTACGAGCAGTACTTC. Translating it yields CSARDRVPTYEQYF.

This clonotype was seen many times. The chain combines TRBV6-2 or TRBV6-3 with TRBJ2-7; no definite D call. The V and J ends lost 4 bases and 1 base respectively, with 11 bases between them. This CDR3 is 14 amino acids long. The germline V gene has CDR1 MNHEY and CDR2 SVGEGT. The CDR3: CASSFRLASYEQYF. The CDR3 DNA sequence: TGTGCCAGCAGTTTTCGGCTCGCTTCCTACGAGCAGTACTTC.